Following are 8 T cell receptor beta chains from one sample sequenced in a study of blood T cell repertoires in COVID-19. The assay was immunoSEQ multiplex PCR, and TCRdb's table has in-frame clones only and misses some. The sample lists about 250,000 clones; roughly 84% were seen once. The sample taken for sequencing was peripheral blood. The receptors were gathered from a person aged 65-85 years with COVID-19, enrolled during active disease.

This clone showed up just once. V gene TRBV7-9 combines with J gene TRBJ2-7, with 7 bases fitting TRBD1. The junction had 4 bases not matched to a gene; V was cut back by 4 bases and J by 1 base. The CDR3 has 14 amino acids. Germline loops: CDR1 SEHNR, CDR2 FQNEAQ (reference sequence). The CDR3 protein is CASSSRTGSYEQYF. The CDR3, as DNA: TGTGCCAGCAGCTCAAGGACAGGTTCCTACGAGCAGTACTTC.

Turning to this clone: Other DNA sequences in the same sample also yield this CDR3. This chain links TRBV6-5 with TRBJ1-4; 7 bases are shared with TRBD1. Looked up from germline, CDR1 is MNHEY and CDR2 is SVGAGI. CDR3 length equals 15 residues. The V gene end was trimmed by 0 bases and the J gene end by 6 bases; junction bases not matched to a gene: 4. DNA of the CDR3: TGTGCCAGCAGTTACTCGGGCAGGGGGGATGAAAAACTGTTTTTT. This translates into CASSYSGRGDEKLFF.

This sequence joins TRBV13 and TRBJ2-7; tentatively, D is TRBD2 (7 bases). Trimming pared 1 base from V and 6 bases from J, leaving 16 bases between. Germline CDR1 and CDR2: PRHDT and FYEKMQ (reference sequence). The CDR3 covers 15 residues. The CDR3 DNA reads as TGTGCCAGCAGCTTAGAAGGGAGGGGGGCAGGCGAGCAGTACTTC. This sequence encodes CASSLEGRGAGEQYF.

As for this clone: In the same sample, other DNA sequences code for this CDR3. This chain connects TRBV18 to TRBJ1-5, with a weak D call TRBD1 (5 bases). V was trimmed by 3 bases and J by 5 bases, leaving 8 bases between them. In germline, CDR1 is KGHSH, CDR2 LQKENI. This CDR3 is 13 amino acids long. The CDR3 DNA reads TGTGCCAGCTCACCCGGGGGAGATCAGCCCCAGCATTTT. This encodes CASSPGGDQPQHF.

The chain combines TRBV9 with TRBJ2-3; 8 bases are a match to TRBD1. The CDR3 totals 17 residues. CDR1 and CDR2 from the germline V gene are SGDLS and YYNGEE. The V and J ends lost 2 bases and 1 base, in that order; junction bases with no gene match: 9. CDR3 DNA sequence: TGTGCCAGCAGCGTGGAACTCCAGGGGGCGGGCACAGATACGCAGTATTTT. As protein: CASSVELQGAGTDTQYF.

The J gene is TRBJ1-3, the V gene TRBV7-2, with D uncertain. The germline V gene has CDR1 SGHTA and CDR2 FQGNSA. V was shortened by 1 base and J by 0 bases, with 10 bases between the two germline ends. The CDR3 extends over 16 amino acids. CDR3 loop: CASSLVGPSSGNTIYF. The CDR3 region has the DNA TGTGCCAGCAGCTTAGTCGGTCCGAGCTCTGGAAACACCATATATTTT.

The gene calls are TRBV24-1 and TRBJ2-7; D perhaps matches TRBD1 (6 bases). Trimming took off 4 bases at V and 1 base at J, with 13 bases between the two ends. The CDR3 spans 15 residues. Germline assignment: CDR1 KGHDR and CDR2 SFDVKD. CDR3 sequence (DNA): TGTGCCACCAGTGACCCGAGTGGACAGTCCTACGAGCAGTACTTC. Translated, it gives CATSDPSGQSYEQYF.

The CDR3 protein is CASSLRALDTEAFF. The CDR3 coding sequence is TGTGCCAGCAGCTTGAGAGCTCTGGACACTGAAGCTTTCTTT. V and J are TRBV5-6 and TRBJ1-1; D remains unclear. V was trimmed by 1 base and J by 3 bases, leaving 10 bases between them. The CDR3 sequence is 14 residues long. Per the germline V gene, CDR1 is SGHDT and CDR2 is YYEEEE.